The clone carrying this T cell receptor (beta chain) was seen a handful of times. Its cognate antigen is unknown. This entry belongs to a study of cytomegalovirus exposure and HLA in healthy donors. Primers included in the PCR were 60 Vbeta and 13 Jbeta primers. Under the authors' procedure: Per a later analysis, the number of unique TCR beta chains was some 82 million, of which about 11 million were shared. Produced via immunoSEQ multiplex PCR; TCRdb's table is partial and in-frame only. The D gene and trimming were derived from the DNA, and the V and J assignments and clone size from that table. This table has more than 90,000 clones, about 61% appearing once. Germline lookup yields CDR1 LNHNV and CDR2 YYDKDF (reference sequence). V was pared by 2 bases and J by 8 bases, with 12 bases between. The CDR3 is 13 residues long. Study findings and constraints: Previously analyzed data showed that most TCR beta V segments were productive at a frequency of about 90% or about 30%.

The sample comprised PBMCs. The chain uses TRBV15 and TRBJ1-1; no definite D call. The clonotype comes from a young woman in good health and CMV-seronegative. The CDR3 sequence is CATSRLLSSEAFF. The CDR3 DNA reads TGTGCCACCAGCAGACTTCTGAGCTCAGAAGCTTTCTTT.